These 25 T cell receptor beta chains came from one sample sequenced in a study of T cell changes during pregnancy in multiple sclerosis. Sequenced by immunoSEQ multiplex PCR; TCRdb stores in-frame clones only, minus some. The table lists under 70,000 clones, around 91% of them singletons. Here the sequenced sample was peripheral blood, taken after pregnancy. Source of these receptors: a female donor in good health, enrolled as a control in a pregnancy study.

This chain links TRBV19 with TRBJ1-3, with 8 bases lining up with TRBD1. The length of the CDR3 is 16 residues. The V segment lost 3 bases and the J segment 0 bases; nucleotides outside the gene matches: 4. Germline V gives CDR1 LNHDA, CDR2 SQIVND (reference sequence). CDR3: CASSITGGTSGNTIYF. CDR3 bases: TGTGCCAGTAGTATCACAGGGGGGACCTCTGGAAACACCATATATTTT.

The chain recombines TRBV19 with TRBJ1-4; TRBD1 aligns across 7 bases. The CDR3 is made up of 17 amino acids. Trimming removed 3 bases from V and 2 bases from J; junction bases left unmatched: 9. Germline V gives CDR1 LNHDA, CDR2 SQIVND (reference sequence). This CDR3 is CASSIGQGVWTNEKLFF. The CDR3 region has the DNA TGTGCCAGTAGTATCGGGCAGGGGGTTTGGACTAATGAAAAACTGTTTTTT.

This rearrangement joins TRBV30 to TRBJ2-5; D possibly corresponds to TRBD2 (5 bases). The CDR3 totals 12 residues. V dropped 2 bases and J dropped 3 bases, with 7 bases sitting between them. CDR1 and CDR2 from the germline V gene are GTSNPN and SVGIG (reference sequence). CDR3: CAWSKGEETQYF. The CDR3 DNA reads TGTGCCTGGAGTAAGGGAGAAGAGACCCAGTACTTC. Filled out from reference TRBV30 and TRBJ2-5, the complete variable domain reads SQTIHQWPATLVQPVGSPLSLECTVEGTSNPNLYWYRQAAGRGLQLLFYSVGIGQISSEVPQNLSASRPQDRQFILSSKKLLLSDSGFYLCAWSKGEETQYFGPGTRLLVL.

V and J are TRBV5-4 and TRBJ1-2, with D maybe TRBD1 (6 bases). CDR3 length: 15 residues. The V and J ends lost 3 bases and 4 bases respectively, with 16 bases between them. Germline CDR1 reads SGHNT; CDR2 reads YYREEE (reference sequence). CDR3 in DNA: TGTGCCAGCAGCTCCCCGATTGCAGGGGTCTATGGCTACACCTTC. Its translation is CASSSPIAGVYGYTF.

The CDR3 nucleotides read TGTGCCAGCAGCCAAGATCCGACGGGGACAGTCGCCACCTATGGCTACACCTTC. Residues: CASSQDPTGTVATYGYTF. V is TRBV4-2 and J is TRBJ1-2; TRBD1 agrees at 7 bases. The CDR3 sequence is 18 residues long. From germline, CDR1 is LGHNA and CDR2 YNFKEQ. J gave up 4 bases and V 0 bases, and 14 bases lay outside the gene matches.

The chain couples TRBV12-5 to TRBJ2-7; D might be TRBD1 (5 bases). This CDR3 has 12 amino acids. Germline loops: CDR1 LGHNT, CDR2 FRNRAP. V shed 4 bases and J shed 6 bases, with 10 bases lying between them. Here the CDR3 DNA reads TGTGCTAGTGGTTGGGAAGGGGTCGAGCAGTACTTC. It encodes CASGWEGVEQYF.

The rearrangement joins TRBV12-5 to TRBJ2-7; D remains ambiguous. This CDR3 comprises 13 residues. Germline V CDR1 and CDR2: LGHNT, FRNRAP. The V and J ends lost 6 bases and 5 bases respectively, with 14 bases between them. The CDR3 DNA reads as TGTGCTAGTGGGTCGAGCCCGATACACGAGCAGTACTTC. It translates to CASGSSPIHEQYF.

The J gene is TRBJ2-7, the V gene TRBV27; 8 bases map to TRBD1. With 0 bases clipped from V and 1 base from J, the junction kept 5 bases outside the gene matches. Germline-derived CDR1 and CDR2 are MNHEY and SMNVEV (reference sequence). This CDR3 spans 16 amino acids. The CDR3 sequence is CASSLSTDRVSYEQYF. The CDR3 region has the DNA TGTGCCAGCAGTTTATCGACGGACAGGGTGTCCTACGAGCAGTACTTC.

V and J are TRBV15 and TRBJ2-1; 7 nucleotides match TRBD2. The V gene end was trimmed by 0 bases and the J gene end by 3 bases; junction bases not matched to a gene: 2. Germline lookup yields CDR1 LNHNV and CDR2 YYDKDF (reference sequence). The CDR3 totals 15 residues. CDR3: CATSREAGIYNEQFF. The DNA of the CDR3 is TGTGCCACCAGCAGAGAAGCGGGGATCTACAATGAGCAGTTCTTC.

The J gene is TRBJ1-3, the V gene TRBV5-1; 10 bases agree with TRBD1. Per the germline V gene, CDR1 is SGHRS and CDR2 is YFSETQ. The length of the CDR3 is 16 residues. The V gene end was trimmed by 4 bases and the J gene end by 2 bases; junction bases not matched to a gene: 6. CDR3 DNA sequence: TGCGCCAGCAGCCTGGGACAGGGGTTAACTGGAAACACCATATATTTT. It yields the protein CASSLGQGLTGNTIYF.

Only one count was recorded for this clone. The rearrangement uses TRBV28 and TRBJ1-1, with D possibly matching TRBD1 (5 bases). This CDR3 is 15 amino acids long. V shed 4 bases and J shed 3 bases, with 15 bases lying between them. The germline gives CDR1 MDHEN, CDR2 SYDVKM. CDR3 protein: CASSSRQPGYTEAFF. The CDR3 region has the DNA TGTGCCAGCAGTTCACGACAGCCTGGGTACACTGAAGCTTTCTTT.

For this clone: A junction boundary mismatches the germline segment, possibly from a read error. The chain uses TRBV11-2 and TRBJ1-3; D remains ambiguous. The CDR3 totals 12 residues. Per the germline V gene, CDR1 is SGHAT and CDR2 is FQNNGV. The CDR3 is CASSLDFYTIYF. The CDR3 DNA reads TGTGCCAGCAGCCTAGACTTCTACACCATATATTTT. Based on the CDR3 plus reference TRBV11-2 and TRBJ1-3, the full variable domain is EAGVAQSPRYKIIEKRQSVAFWCNPISGHATLYWYQQILGQGPKLLIQFQNNGVVDDSQLPKDRFSAERLKGVDSTLKIQPAKLEDSAVYLCASSLDFYTIYFGEGSWLTVV.

This chain links TRBV2 with TRBJ2-1; 8 nucleotides line up with TRBD2. Germline lookup yields CDR1 SNHLY and CDR2 FYNNEI. The CDR3 is 15 amino acids. The trim removed 4 bases at V and 9 bases at J, leaving 11 bases unmatched. DNA for the CDR3: TGTGCCAGCAGTGCCGGGCGGGGGGCTTGGAGTGAGCAGTTCTTC. Amino acids: CASSAGRGAWSEQFF.

V usage is TRBV14 and J usage is TRBJ1-6; 8 nucleotides align to TRBD1. CDR1 is SGHDN, CDR2 FVKESK, per germline. CDR3 size: 20 residues. The trim removed 0 bases at V and 3 bases at J, leaving 13 bases unmatched. CDR3 in amino acids: CASSQDSGAGGAIYNSPLHF. CDR3 nucleotides: TGTGCCAGCAGCCAAGATTCCGGAGCAGGGGGCGCCATCTATAATTCACCCCTCCACTTT.

This rearrangement joins TRBV30 to TRBJ1-5; 7 positions match TRBD1. Germline trimming cut 1 base from V and 5 bases from J; bases unmatched to any gene: 5. The CDR3 has 14 amino acids. Germline V lookup: CDR1 GTSNPN, CDR2 SVGIG (reference sequence). The CDR3: CAWSGDREDQPQHF. The CDR3 region has the DNA TGTGCCTGGAGTGGAGACAGGGAGGATCAGCCCCAGCATTTT. The variable domain in full, completed from reference TRBV30 and TRBJ1-5, reads SQTIHQWPATLVQPVGSPLSLECTVEGTSNPNLYWYRQAAGRGLQLLFYSVGIGQISSEVPQNLSASRPQDRQFILSSKKLLLSDSGFYLCAWSGDREDQPQHFGDGTRLSIL.

This rearrangement joins TRBV7-2 to TRBJ2-3, with a tentative D call TRBD1 (5 bases). Germline V gene sequence: CDR1 SGHTA, CDR2 FQGNSA. This CDR3 contains 15 residues. The ends were cut back, 0 bases at V and 11 bases at J, with 18 bases in the middle. Written as DNA, the CDR3 is TGTGCCAGCAGCTTAGCACACCCTGGGGCGCCAAAGCAGTATTTT. Its protein product is CASSLAHPGAPKQYF.

The chain uses TRBV6-9 and TRBJ1-5; no clear D gene. The CDR3 contains 18 residues. V was pared by 2 bases and J by 5 bases, with 22 bases between. Germline CDR1 reads MNHGY; CDR2 reads SVAAGI. CDR3 loop: CASSYSAFEGICHQPQHF. DNA of the CDR3: TGTGCCAGCAGTTATAGTGCGTTTGAGGGTATTTGCCATCAGCCCCAGCATTTT.

V usage is TRBV9 and J usage is TRBJ2-3, with a possible D match to TRBD2 (5 bases). V was cut by 0 bases and J by 3 bases, with 14 bases left in between. CDR1 is SGDLS and CDR2 is YYNGEE in the germline V gene. The CDR3 length is 16 residues. The CDR3 region has the DNA TGTGCCAGCAGCGTAGACGGGGTTTGGTCAACAGATACGCAGTATTTT. Its protein product is CASSVDGVWSTDTQYF.

The rearrangement uses TRBV10-2 and TRBJ1-4; 11 positions agree with TRBD1. V dropped 6 bases and J dropped 5; count of bases not matched to a gene: 8. Germline values: CDR1 WSHSY, CDR2 SAAADI. The CDR3 loop spans 16 amino acids. The CDR3 DNA reads TGCGCCAGCAGCCCACGGACAGGGGGCATAAATGAAAAACTGTTTTTT. It encodes CASSPRTGGINEKLFF.

This chain links TRBV2 with TRBJ1-2; possible D gene TRBD1, 5 bases. V shed 3 bases and J shed 3 bases, with 11 bases lying between them. Germline-derived CDR1 and CDR2 are SNHLY and FYNNEI. The CDR3 has 14 amino acids. The CDR3 DNA is TGTGCCAGCAGTGAGGGCAGGGAATACTATGGCTACACCTTC. This gives the protein CASSEGREYYGYTF.

J is TRBJ1-1 and V is TRBV6-5, with 11 bases lining up with TRBD1. CDR1 and CDR2 (germline): MNHEY, SVGAGI. Trimming at V came to 2 bases and at J to 6 bases, leaving 2 bases not matched to a gene. The CDR3 covers 14 residues. The CDR3 reads CASSYGDRGAEAFF. CDR3 DNA sequence: TGTGCCAGCAGTTACGGGGACAGGGGGGCTGAAGCTTTCTTT.

The chain links TRBV4-3 to TRBJ2-3; D gene unclear. The CDR3 is 15 amino acids. The V end lost 0 bases, the J end lost 4 bases, and 11 bases lay between the germline ends. The germline V gene has CDR1 LGHNA and CDR2 YSLEER. CDR3 nucleotides: TGCGCCAGCAGCCAAGAAGGTCTAGTTGCAGATACGCAGTATTTT. Translated, it gives CASSQEGLVADTQYF.

This clone was recorded only once. The chain has TRBV2 and TRBJ2-7; D gene uncertain. The length of the CDR3 is 11 residues. Germline lookup yields CDR1 SNHLY and CDR2 FYNNEI. Trimming took 5 bases from V and 3 from J, leaving 5 bases between them. In DNA form, the CDR3 reads TGTGCCAGCAGTAACAGCTACGAGCAGTACTTC. Encoded protein: CASSNSYEQYF.

The genes are TRBV7-9 and TRBJ1-2; 11 nucleotides line up with TRBD1. Germline loops: CDR1 SEHNR, CDR2 FQNEAQ (reference sequence). The CDR3 has 16 amino acids. Losses at the gene ends were 1 base for V and 4 bases for J; bases not matched to a gene: 5. The DNA of the CDR3 is TGTGCCAGCAGCTTAGGGACAGGGGGCCTCGGCTATGGCTACACCTTC. This gives the protein CASSLGTGGLGYGYTF.

The rearrangement joins TRBV11-2 to TRBJ1-2; 12 nucleotides align to TRBD1. Germline CDR1 reads SGHAT; CDR2 reads FQNNGV. The CDR3 is made up of 13 amino acids. V lost 5 bases and J lost 11; bases outside the gene matches: 6. CDR3 nucleotide sequence: TGTGCCAGCAGCCACGGGACAGGGGGCTGGTACACCTTC. It yields the protein CASSHGTGGWYTF.